These 18 T cell receptor beta chains came from one sample sequenced in a study of T-cell memory formation after mild COVID-19. TCRdb recomputed calls from the 5' RACE reads with MiXCR, one row per CDR3 protein. The sample lists just under 550,000 distinct CDR3 sequences, 20% occurring once. The source material was PBMCs or a T cell subset sorted from them (not recorded which). These receptors came from an adult woman who had mild COVID-19 (a few samples of this study predate the infection). Cell type and time point are not known.

This clonotype was detected a few times. The gene calls are TRBV12-5 and TRBJ2-1; D unresolved. This CDR3 is 10 amino acids long. V lost 5 bases and J 10 bases, leaving 6 bases between the germline ends. CDR1 is LGHNT and CDR2 is FRNRAP in the germline V gene. CDR3: CASGGPEQFF. Written as DNA, the CDR3 is TGTGCTAGTGGTGGACCGGAGCAGTTCTTC.

This chain connects TRBV7-8 to TRBJ2-2; 8 bases map to TRBD1. CDR3 length: 18 amino acids. V was clipped by 5 bases and J by 0 bases; unmatched bases: 11. CDR1 is SGHVS, CDR2 FQNEAQ, per germline. CDR3 protein: CASSSGQGRAPNTGELFF. The DNA of the CDR3 is TGTGCCAGCAGCAGTGGACAGGGTCGAGCTCCGAACACCGGGGAGCTGTTTTTT.

This clonotype was seen a handful of times. The germline gene is not matched at one end of the junction; a read error may be the cause. This sequence joins TRBV5-1 and TRBJ2-7; D is undetermined. CDR1 and CDR2 from the germline V gene are SGHRS and YFSETQ. This CDR3 is built from 12 residues. CDR3 bases: TGCGCCAGCAGCAGTAACTTGTACGCGCAGTACTTC. Translated, it gives CASSSNLYAQYF.

This clonotype has only a few counts. V gene TRBV19 combines with J gene TRBJ1-1; TRBD1 matches at 7 bases. Germline V gene sequence: CDR1 LNHDA, CDR2 SQIVND (reference sequence). With 3 bases clipped from V and 7 bases from J, the junction kept 8 bases outside the gene matches. The length of the CDR3 is 14 residues. CDR3 coding DNA: TGTGCCAGTAGTATTAGGGACAGTGGGAATGAAGCTTTCTTT. Its translation is CASSIRDSGNEAFF.

This clonotype was seen at least ten times. This chain links TRBV29-1 with TRBJ2-3, with unresolved D. There are 13 residues in the CDR3. The germline V gene has CDR1 SQVTM and CDR2 ANQGSEA. The germline V and J ends were trimmed by 6 bases and 2 bases, with 12 bases remaining between them. CDR3 DNA sequence: TGCAGCGTCCACAACTCCTTCACAGATACGCAGTATTTT. Translation gives CSVHNSFTDTQYF.

This chain connects TRBV12-3 or TRBV12-4 to TRBJ2-7, with D possibly TRBD2 on 6 matching bases. The CDR3 loop spans 15 amino acids. Trimming took 6 bases from V and 0 from J, leaving 15 bases between them. DNA of the CDR3: TGTGCCAGCAGCCCCGGAGGGGCTCGCTCCTACGAGCAGTACTTC. Its translation is CASSPGGARSYEQYF.

This chain uses TRBV30 with TRBJ2-1; D gene unclear. Trimming took off 1 base at V and 5 bases at J, with 6 bases between the two ends. CDR3 length equals 12 residues. CDR1 and CDR2 from the germline V gene are GTSNPN and SVGIG (reference sequence). CDR3 sequence: CAWSASHNEQFF. In DNA, the CDR3 is TGTGCCTGGAGTGCCAGTCACAATGAGCAGTTCTTC.

V usage is TRBV29-1 and J usage is TRBJ1-3, with D perhaps TRBD1 (5 bases). The germline CDR1 and CDR2 sequences are SQVTM and ANQGSEA. Trimming took 7 bases from V and 4 from J, leaving 17 bases between them. There are 14 residues in the CDR3. The CDR3 coding sequence is TGCAGCGCCCAAGCGGGGACCGGGGGAAACACCATATATTTT. Protein: CSAQAGTGGNTIYF.

This sequence joins TRBV18 and TRBJ2-1, with 13 bases lining up with TRBD2. The germline gives CDR1 KGHSH, CDR2 LQKENI. The junction had 14 bases not matched to a gene; V was cut back by 8 bases and J by 7 bases. The CDR3 consists of 17 residues. CDR3 nucleotide sequence: TGTGCCAGCCTAAAGGGACTAGCGGGGCCCCAGGCAAATGAGCAGTTCTTC. It encodes CASLKGLAGPQANEQFF.

This sequence joins TRBV5-1 and TRBJ1-1; 7 bases line up with TRBD1. This CDR3 spans 15 amino acids. Germline values: CDR1 SGHRS, CDR2 YFSETQ. After removal of 2 bases from V and 2 bases from J, the junction contained 6 bases not matched to a gene. The DNA of the CDR3 is TGCGCCAGCAGCTTTCCGACAGGGTATAACACTGAAGCTTTCTTT. Its translation: CASSFPTGYNTEAFF.

This clonotype appeared a few times. The limits of the CDR3 on the DNA are not certain, so only TCRdb's listed CDR3 is given. V is TRBV5-1 and J is TRBJ1-3; TRBD1, as called in the table, went unchecked against the DNA. The CDR3 comprises 15 residues, both ends counted. Germline-derived CDR1 and CDR2 are SGHRS and YFSETQ. The CDR3 region is CASSLTGRLETPYIF.

This chain links TRBV6-5 with TRBJ1-4; D gene unclear. V gave up 4 bases and J gave up 0 bases, with 9 bases separating them. The CDR3 runs to 15 residues. Germline values: CDR1 MNHEY, CDR2 SVGAGI. For the CDR3, the DNA is TGTGCCAGCAGTTTCGACAAGGCAACTAATGAAAAACTGTTTTTT. Translating it yields CASSFDKATNEKLFF.

The chain uses TRBV15 and TRBJ2-5; 8 positions agree with TRBD1. Trimming removed 6 bases from V and 1 base from J; junction bases left unmatched: 4. Germline loops: CDR1 LNHNV, CDR2 YYDKDF (reference sequence). CDR3 length equals 14 residues. The CDR3 DNA reads as TGTGCCACCAGGGACAGGGAGGTCCAAGAGACCCAGTACTTC. Translating it yields CATRDREVQETQYF.

The V gene is TRBV3-1, the J gene TRBJ2-7, with TRBD1 matching over 8 bases. With V trimmed by 0 bases and J by 6 bases, 7 bases remained unmatched. Germline V CDR1 and CDR2: LGHDT, YNNKEL (reference sequence). This CDR3 is built from 15 residues. The CDR3 is CASSQDRTGYSEQYF. CDR3 DNA: TGTGCCAGCAGCCAAGACAGGACAGGGTATAGCGAGCAGTACTTC.

The chain combines TRBV6-6 with TRBJ2-7; D remains ambiguous. CDR3 length: 15 residues. Germline V gene lookup returns CDR1 MNHNY and CDR2 SVGAGI (reference sequence). V lost 5 bases and J lost 1, with 15 bases in between. CDR3 nucleotide sequence: TGTGCCAGCAGTAGGTCCTTTCGGAGTTCCTACGAGCAGTACTTC. Residues: CASSRSFRSSYEQYF.

J is TRBJ2-3 and V is TRBV5-1, with 12 bases that match TRBD2. The CDR3 runs 17 residues. Trimming cost V 3 bases and J 1 base; bases outside gene matches: 6. Germline CDR1 and CDR2: SGHRS and YFSETQ. CDR3 loop: CASSSPTSGGRTDTQYF. The CDR3 nucleotides read TGCGCCAGCAGCTCCCCGACTAGCGGGGGCCGCACAGATACGCAGTATTTT.

This clonotype was seen at least ten times. The chain uses TRBV4-1 and TRBJ2-3; D may be TRBD2 (5 bases). From germline, CDR1 is MGHRA and CDR2 YSYEKL. The CDR3 covers 16 residues. The germline V and J ends were trimmed by 1 base and 3 bases, with 14 bases remaining between them. CDR3 DNA: TGCGCCAGCAGCCAAGGAAACAATCGAGGGACAGATACGCAGTATTTT. It translates to CASSQGNNRGTDTQYF.

This clonotype has just a few counts. The chain couples TRBV5-1 to TRBJ2-3; D unclear. The CDR3 is made up of 13 amino acids. Germline loops: CDR1 SGHRS, CDR2 YFSETQ. The germline V and J ends were trimmed by 0 bases and 6 bases, with 8 bases remaining between them. Written as DNA, the CDR3 is TGCGCCAGCAGCTTGGCCAAGACGGATACGCAGTATTTT. This sequence encodes CASSLAKTDTQYF.